Listed here is a single T cell receptor beta chain. Per the germline V gene, CDR1 is SNHLY and CDR2 is FYNNEI. CDR3 length equals 15 residues. With 0 bases removed from V and 2 bases from J, the gap between germline ends came to 11 bases. The sample belongs to a study of blood T cell repertoires in COVID-19. Per the original methods: Amplification of reference gene primers was used by the study to estimate nucleated cell counts. The repertoire was sequenced with immunoSEQ multiplex PCR; TCRdb's copy has only in-frame clones and lacks some. The DNA was the basis for D and trimming; V, J and clone size are from that table. The sample shows 130,000 to 150,000 clones, roughly 84% of them seen only once. Study members were between roughly 18 and 100 years old and lived in over 20 US regions.

The gene calls are TRBV2 and TRBJ2-7; tentative D call: TRBD1 (6 bases). The sequencing sample was made of PBMCs or T cells enriched from blood (not recorded which). The TCR comes from a woman aged 45-65 years who had been exposed to COVID-19. Here the CDR3 reads CASSEAAGAAYEQYF. CDR3 DNA: TGTGCCAGCAGTGAAGCGGCAGGGGCCGCCTACGAGCAGTACTTC.